The 21 T cell receptor beta chains below come from one sample, sequenced in a study of OX40 agonist ivuxolimab in advanced cancers. Preparation of the library involved the immunoSEQ multiplex PCR assay. The table comes from immuneACCESS by way of TCRdb, which keeps in-frame sequences with V and J called. Part of the clones is missing from these tables; in studies checked, under half for an unresolved V gene and the rest for unknown reasons. For this sample there are about 58,000 clones; roughly 77% appear just once. The top ten constitute 0.95% to 1.5% of the sample. The sample in question was CD4+ or CD8+ T cells sorted from blood, obtained in a trial of the OX40 agonist ivuxolimab. The source of these receptors is an adult with an advanced solid tumor such as melanoma, head and neck, liver or kidney cancer.

This clone was seen a handful of times. This chain connects TRBV13 to TRBJ2-3; D is perhaps TRBD1 (6 bases). There are 19 residues in the CDR3. Germline values: CDR1 PRHDT, CDR2 FYEKMQ (reference sequence). With 1 base removed from V and 0 bases from J, the gap between germline ends came to 20 bases. CDR3 region: CASSLEMDSRKTSTDTQYF. DNA of the CDR3: TGTGCCAGCAGCTTAGAAATGGACAGTAGAAAAACTAGCACAGATACGCAGTATTTT.

V and J are TRBV9 and TRBJ2-7, with D perhaps TRBD1 (5 bases). Trimming cost V 4 bases and J 6 bases, with 23 bases left between them. The CDR3 has 16 amino acids. From germline, CDR1 is SGDLS and CDR2 YYNGEE. CDR3 residues: CASSPRAAGLSTEQYF. The DNA of the CDR3 is TGTGCCAGCAGCCCCCGTGCAGCAGGGTTGTCCACCGAGCAGTACTTC.

This chain joins TRBV6-5 and TRBJ1-4; tentatively, D is TRBD1 (5 bases). The CDR3 consists of 15 residues. CDR1 and CDR2 from the germline V gene are MNHEY and SVGAGI. Trimming removed 6 bases at V and 0 bases at J, with 11 bases between. The CDR3 DNA reads as TGTGCCAGCAGCCTGCAGGGTTCAACTAATGAAAAACTGTTTTTT. Translation gives CASSLQGSTNEKLFF.

V usage is TRBV18 and J usage is TRBJ2-7; a possible D gene is TRBD2 (6 bases). V dropped 2 bases and J dropped 4 bases, with 27 bases sitting between them. Germline-derived CDR1 and CDR2 are KGHSH and LQKENI. The CDR3 covers 19 residues. The CDR3 DNA reads as TGTGCCAGCTCACCATCTTCTGGCGGGGCAGGAGCGCTAAATTACGAGCAGTACTTC. Translation: CASSPSSGGAGALNYEQYF. The full variable domain, rest sourced from reference TRBV18 and TRBJ2-7, is NAGVMQNPRHLVRRRGQEARLRCSPMKGHSHVYWYRQLPEEGLKFMVYLQKENIIDESGMPKERFSAEFPKEGPSILRIQQVVRGDSAAYFCASSPSSGGAGALNYEQYFGPGTRLTVT.

The chain carries TRBV15 and TRBJ2-3, with TRBD1 matching over 10 bases. The CDR3 totals 18 residues. Germline CDR1 and CDR2: LNHNV and YYDKDF (reference sequence). Trimming cost V 5 bases and J 3 bases; bases outside gene matches: 14. The CDR3 loop is CATSGGFPGQGRTDTQYF. Here the CDR3 DNA reads TGTGCCACCAGCGGGGGCTTTCCGGGACAGGGGCGGACAGATACGCAGTATTTT. The full variable domain, completed using reference TRBV15 and TRBJ2-3, is DAMVIQNPRYQVTQFGKPVTLSCSQTLNHNVMYWYQQKSSQAPKLLFHYYDKDFNNEADTPDNFQSRRPNTSFCFLDIRSPGLGDTAMYLCATSGGFPGQGRTDTQYFGPGTRLTVL.

This clone is medium-sized within its sample. The chain's CDR3 is CASSPQDRLYNEQFF. The CDR3 DNA sequence: TGTGCCAGCAGCCCACAGGACAGGCTGTACAATGAGCAGTTCTTC. The gene calls are TRBV7-3 and TRBJ2-1; 7 nucleotides line up with TRBD1. V gave up 5 bases and J gave up 4 bases; unmatched junction bases: 8. The CDR3 has 15 residues. Germline V gene data show CDR1 as SGHTA and CDR2 as FQGTGA.

The chain recombines TRBV5-1 with TRBJ2-2; weak D call: TRBD2 (5 bases). V was pared by 0 bases and J by 8 bases, with 14 bases between. CDR3 length: 15 amino acids. Germline V gives CDR1 SGHRS, CDR2 YFSETQ. In nucleotides, the CDR3 is TGCGCCAGCAGCTTGGTCCTAGCCGCTCAAGGGGAGCTGTTTTTT. It codes for CASSLVLAAQGELFF.

This chain joins TRBV18 and TRBJ2-3, with 7 positions matching TRBD1. Per germline, CDR1 KGHSH and CDR2 LQKENI. V dropped 5 bases and J dropped 2; count of bases not matched to a gene: 10. The CDR3 totals 16 residues. The CDR3 loop reads CASSKGAMGYTDTQYF. The CDR3 coding sequence is TGTGCCAGCTCAAAGGGGGCCATGGGGTACACAGATACGCAGTATTTT.

This chain links TRBV9 with TRBJ1-2, with D unresolved. Germline-derived CDR1 and CDR2 are SGDLS and YYNGEE. The CDR3 loop spans 13 amino acids. V lost 0 bases and J 6 bases, leaving 9 bases between the germline ends. CDR3 sequence: CASSVESENGYTF. As DNA, the CDR3 is TGTGCCAGCAGCGTAGAGTCAGAGAATGGCTACACCTTC.

This clone was seen just once. J is TRBJ1-2 and V is TRBV5-1; unclear D gene. Trimming stripped 4 bases from V and 5 bases from J, with 15 bases between. The CDR3 runs 14 residues. Germline lookup yields CDR1 SGHRS and CDR2 YFSETQ. The chain's CDR3 is CASSPREALYGYTF. The CDR3 coding sequence is TGCGCCAGCAGCCCCCGGGAGGCCCTGTATGGCTACACCTTC.

The chain recombines TRBV5-4 with TRBJ2-1; no reliable D call. Trimming pared 0 bases from V and 2 bases from J, leaving 12 bases between. Germline CDR1 is SGHNT and CDR2 is YYREEE (reference sequence). The CDR3 runs 16 residues. CDR3 in DNA: TGTGCCAGCAGCTTGGATTACGGGCAACCCTACAATGAGCAGTTCTTC. Amino acids: CASSLDYGQPYNEQFF.

The CDR3: CASSLNGAGDTQYF. DNA of the CDR3: TGTGCCAGCAGCTTAAACGGGGCAGGTGATACGCAGTATTTT. This chain links TRBV7-3 with TRBJ2-3; D tentatively reads TRBD1 or TRBD2 (5 bases each). CDR1 and CDR2 (germline): SGHTA, FQGTGA. The V and J ends lost 1 base and 6 bases respectively, with 11 bases between them. This CDR3 spans 14 amino acids.

The chain uses TRBV5-6 and TRBJ1-5, with 7 bases lining up with TRBD1. The CDR3 length is 15 residues. The V segment lost 2 bases and the J segment 0 bases; nucleotides outside the gene matches: 2. Germline CDR1 and CDR2: SGHDT and YYEEEE. CDR3 sequence: CASSLQGPSNQPQHF. CDR3 bases: TGTGCCAGCAGCTTACAGGGGCCTAGCAATCAGCCCCAGCATTTT. The entire variable domain, with the rest obtained from reference TRBV5-6 and TRBJ1-5, is as follows: DAGVTQSPTHLIKTRGQQVTLRCSPKSGHDTVSWYQQALGQGPQFIFQYYEEEERQRGNFPDRFSGHQFPNYSSELNVNALLLGDSALYLCASSLQGPSNQPQHFGDGTRLSIL.

This clone counts as medium-sized. The V call is TRBV6-5, the J call TRBJ1-5; perhaps TRBD1 as D (5 bases). The CDR3 is 13 amino acids. V lost 6 bases to trimming and J lost 6 bases, with 12 bases between them. The V gene's germline CDR1 is MNHEY and CDR2 SVGAGI. The CDR3 DNA sequence: TGTGCCAGCAGCCAGGGTATACTTCAGCCCCAGCATTTT. Translation gives CASSQGILQPQHF.

The chain recombines TRBV19 with TRBJ2-2; weak D call: TRBD2 (5 bases). The CDR3 has 17 amino acids. Trimming shortened V by 3 bases and J by 3 bases, and 17 bases separated the two germline ends. Germline CDR1 reads LNHDA; CDR2 reads SQIVND (reference sequence). CDR3 region: CASSMFGPGSDTGELFF. The CDR3 DNA sequence: TGTGCCAGTAGTATGTTTGGCCCGGGATCGGACACCGGGGAGCTGTTTTTT.

The V and J genes are TRBV18 and TRBJ2-2, with 8 bases that match TRBD2. The germline gives CDR1 KGHSH, CDR2 LQKENI. This CDR3 spans 16 amino acids. The trim removed 8 bases at V and 1 base at J, leaving 9 bases unmatched. CDR3 amino acids: CASVGAGDWNTGELFF. The CDR3 coding sequence is TGTGCCAGCGTTGGAGCGGGGGACTGGAACACCGGGGAGCTGTTTTTT.

The V call is TRBV28, the J call TRBJ2-5; 10 bases agree with TRBD2. J was trimmed by 5 bases and V by 5 bases; bases with no gene match: 14. The CDR3 spans 17 residues. Germline assignment: CDR1 MDHEN and CDR2 SYDVKM. The CDR3: CASSLLPPASGSETQYF. The CDR3 DNA is TGTGCCAGCAGTCTACTTCCCCCGGCTAGCGGGAGCGAGACCCAGTACTTC.

V and J are TRBV6-5 and TRBJ2-1; TRBD2 agrees at 7 bases. The germline V gene has CDR1 MNHEY and CDR2 SVGAGI. CDR3 size: 15 residues. With 7 bases clipped from V and 2 bases from J, the junction kept 8 bases outside the gene matches. The CDR3 DNA reads TGTGCCAGCATGTCCCTAGCGGTACCCTACAATGAGCAGTTCTTC. It codes for CASMSLAVPYNEQFF.

V usage is TRBV2 and J usage is TRBJ2-6; TRBD1 or TRBD2 may be the D gene (5 bases each). The CDR3 totals 15 residues. Trimming pared 6 bases from V and 0 bases from J, leaving 9 bases between. CDR1 and CDR2 (germline): SNHLY, FYNNEI. CDR3 nucleotides: TGTGCCAGCAGCTGGGACCCCTCTGGGGCCAACGTCCTGACTTTC. This translates into CASSWDPSGANVLTF.

V and J are TRBV6-6 and TRBJ2-1; 9 bases are shared with TRBD1. The CDR3 is 14 amino acids. Germline CDR1 and CDR2: MNHNY and SVGAGI (reference sequence). Trimming took 5 bases from V and 6 from J; bases not matched to a gene: 5. The CDR3 here is CASSPGQGLNEQFF. The DNA of the CDR3 is TGTGCCAGCAGTCCAGGACAGGGGCTCAATGAGCAGTTCTTC.

The rearrangement joins TRBV6-5 to TRBJ2-7; a weak D match, TRBD1 (5 bases). This CDR3 region has 15 residues. Per germline, CDR1 MNHEY and CDR2 SVGAGI. Trimming cost V 0 bases and J 2 bases, with 11 bases left between them. CDR3: CASSYSGPTAYEQYF. CDR3 DNA sequence: TGTGCCAGCAGTTACTCGGGGCCGACAGCCTACGAGCAGTACTTC.